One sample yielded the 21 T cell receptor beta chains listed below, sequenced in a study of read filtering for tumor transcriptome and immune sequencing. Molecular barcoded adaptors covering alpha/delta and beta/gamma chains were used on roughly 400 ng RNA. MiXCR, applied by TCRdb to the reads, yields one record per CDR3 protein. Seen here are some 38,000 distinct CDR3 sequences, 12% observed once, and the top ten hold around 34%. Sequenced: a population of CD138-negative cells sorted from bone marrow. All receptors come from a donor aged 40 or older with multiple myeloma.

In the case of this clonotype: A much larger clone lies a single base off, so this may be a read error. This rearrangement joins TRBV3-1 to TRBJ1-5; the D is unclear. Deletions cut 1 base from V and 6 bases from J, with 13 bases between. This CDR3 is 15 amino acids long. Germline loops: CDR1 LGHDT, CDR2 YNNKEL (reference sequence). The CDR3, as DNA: TGTGCCAGCAGCCAAGGGCAGGCGATAAGTCAGCCCCAGCATTTT. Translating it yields CASSQGQAISQPQHF.

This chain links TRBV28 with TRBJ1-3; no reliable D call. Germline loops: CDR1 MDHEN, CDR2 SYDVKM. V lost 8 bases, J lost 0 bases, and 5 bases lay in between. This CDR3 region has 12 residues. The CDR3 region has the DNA TGTGCCAGCGCGAGCTCTGGAAACACCATATATTTT. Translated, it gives CASASSGNTIYF.

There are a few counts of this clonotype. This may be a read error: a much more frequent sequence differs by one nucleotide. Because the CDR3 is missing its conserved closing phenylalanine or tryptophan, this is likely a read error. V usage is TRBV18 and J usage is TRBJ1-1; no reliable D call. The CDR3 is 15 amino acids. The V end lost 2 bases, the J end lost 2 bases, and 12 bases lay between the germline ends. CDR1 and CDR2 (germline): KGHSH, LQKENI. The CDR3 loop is CASSPLDGLNTEAFS. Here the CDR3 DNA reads TGTGCCAGCTCACCATTGGACGGACTTAACACTGAAGCTTTCTCT.

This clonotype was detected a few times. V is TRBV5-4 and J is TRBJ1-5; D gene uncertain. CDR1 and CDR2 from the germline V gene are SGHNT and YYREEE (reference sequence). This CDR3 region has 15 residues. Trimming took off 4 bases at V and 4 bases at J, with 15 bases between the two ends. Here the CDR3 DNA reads TGTGCCAGCAGCCGTCAGGCAGGTCTAAATCAGCCCCAGCATTTT. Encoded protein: CASSRQAGLNQPQHF.

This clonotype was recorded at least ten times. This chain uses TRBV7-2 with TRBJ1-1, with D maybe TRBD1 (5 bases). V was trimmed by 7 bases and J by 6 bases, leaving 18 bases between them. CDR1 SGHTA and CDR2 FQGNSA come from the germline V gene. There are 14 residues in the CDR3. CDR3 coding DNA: TGTGCCAGCAACCGGGGCCGGGGGTCCCCTGAAGCTTTCTTT. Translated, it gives CASNRGRGSPEAFF. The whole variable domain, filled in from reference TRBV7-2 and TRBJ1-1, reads GAGVSQSPSNKVTEKGKDVELRCDPISGHTALYWYRQSLGQGLEFLIYFQGNSAPDKSGLPSDRFSAERTGGSVSTLTIQRTQQEDSAVYLCASNRGRGSPEAFFGQGTRLTVV.

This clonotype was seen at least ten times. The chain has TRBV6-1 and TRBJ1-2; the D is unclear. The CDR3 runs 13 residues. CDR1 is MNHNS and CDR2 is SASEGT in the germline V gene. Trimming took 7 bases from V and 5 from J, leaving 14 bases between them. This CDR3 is CASMDSWAYGYTF. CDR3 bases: TGTGCCAGCATGGACTCCTGGGCATATGGCTACACCTTC.

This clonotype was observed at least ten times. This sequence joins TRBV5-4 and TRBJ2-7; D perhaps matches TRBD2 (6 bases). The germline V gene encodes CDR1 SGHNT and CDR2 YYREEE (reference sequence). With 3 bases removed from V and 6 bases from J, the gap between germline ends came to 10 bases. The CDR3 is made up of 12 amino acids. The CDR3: CASSSVGGEQYF. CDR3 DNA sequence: TGTGCCAGCAGCTCGGTGGGGGGCGAGCAGTACTTC.

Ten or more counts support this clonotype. CDR3 coding DNA: TGTGCCAGCAGCCCACAGGGATGGGATGAGCAGTTCTTC. Its translation: CASSPQGWDEQFF. This chain joins TRBV7-2 and TRBJ2-1, with a weak D call TRBD1 (6 bases). Germline V gene data show CDR1 as SGHTA and CDR2 as FQGNSA. V was pared by 5 bases and J by 8 bases, with 13 bases between. The CDR3 is 13 residues long.

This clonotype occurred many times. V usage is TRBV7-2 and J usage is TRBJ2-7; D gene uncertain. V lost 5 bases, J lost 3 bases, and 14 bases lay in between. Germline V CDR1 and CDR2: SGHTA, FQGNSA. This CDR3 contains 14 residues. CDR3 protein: CASSRMMGGYEQYF. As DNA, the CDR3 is TGTGCCAGCAGCCGAATGATGGGTGGCTACGAGCAGTACTTC.

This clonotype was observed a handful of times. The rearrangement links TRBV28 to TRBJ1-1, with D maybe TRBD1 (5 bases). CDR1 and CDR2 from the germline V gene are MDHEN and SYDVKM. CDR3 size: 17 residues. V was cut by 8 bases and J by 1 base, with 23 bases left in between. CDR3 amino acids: CASSPQLAGQWNTEAFF. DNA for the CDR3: TGTGCCAGCTCCCCTCAATTGGCGGGGCAGTGGAACACTGAAGCTTTCTTT. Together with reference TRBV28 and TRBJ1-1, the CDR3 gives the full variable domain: DVKVTQSSRYLVKRTGEKVFLECVQDMDHENMFWYRQDPGLGLRLIYFSYDVKMKEKGDIPEGYSVSREKKERFSLILESASTNQTSMYLCASSPQLAGQWNTEAFFGQGTRLTVV.

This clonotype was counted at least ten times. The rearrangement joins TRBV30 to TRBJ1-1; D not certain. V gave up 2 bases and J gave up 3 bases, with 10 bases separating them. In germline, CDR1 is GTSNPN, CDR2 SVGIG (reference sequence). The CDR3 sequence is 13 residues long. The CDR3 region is CAWSRAPYTEAFF. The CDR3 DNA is TGTGCCTGGAGTCGAGCCCCTTACACTGAAGCTTTCTTT.

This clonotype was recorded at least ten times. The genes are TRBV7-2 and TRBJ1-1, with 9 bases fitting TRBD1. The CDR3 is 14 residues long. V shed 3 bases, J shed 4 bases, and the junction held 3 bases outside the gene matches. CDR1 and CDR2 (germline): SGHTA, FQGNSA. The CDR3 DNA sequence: TGTGCCAGCAGCTTCCGACAGGGGGGCACTGAAGCTTTCTTT. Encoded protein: CASSFRQGGTEAFF.

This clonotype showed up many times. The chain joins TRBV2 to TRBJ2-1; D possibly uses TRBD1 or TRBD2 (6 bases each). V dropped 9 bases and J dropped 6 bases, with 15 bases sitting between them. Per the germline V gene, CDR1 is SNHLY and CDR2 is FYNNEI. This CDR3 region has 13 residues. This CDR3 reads CASTVQGGNEQFF. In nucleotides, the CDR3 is TGTGCCAGTACTGTACAGGGAGGCAATGAGCAGTTCTTC.

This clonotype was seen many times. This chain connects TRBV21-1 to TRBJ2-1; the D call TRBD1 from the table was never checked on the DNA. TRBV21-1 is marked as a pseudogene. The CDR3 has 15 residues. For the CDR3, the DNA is TGTGCCAGCAATCCCCCAAGGGAACGGCCCAATGAGCAGTTCTTC. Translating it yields CASNPPRERPNEQFF.

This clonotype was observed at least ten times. The CDR3 DNA is TGTGCCAGCACCCCCTTGGGGACTAGCGGGGGCGCTGCGCAGTATTTT. Protein: CASTPLGTSGGAAQYF. J is TRBJ2-3 and V is TRBV6-5; 14 nucleotides agree with TRBD2. The CDR3 is made up of 16 amino acids. The V gene's germline CDR1 is MNHEY and CDR2 SVGAGI. V lost 7 bases and J lost 10; bases outside the gene matches: 13.

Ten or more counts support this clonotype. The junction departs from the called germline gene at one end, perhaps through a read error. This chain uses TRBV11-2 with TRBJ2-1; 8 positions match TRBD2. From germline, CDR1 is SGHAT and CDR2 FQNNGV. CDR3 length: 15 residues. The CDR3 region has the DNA TGTGCCAGCACCTTAACGGCGGGGGGACGGGATGAGCAGTTCTTC. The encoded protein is CASTLTAGGRDEQFF.

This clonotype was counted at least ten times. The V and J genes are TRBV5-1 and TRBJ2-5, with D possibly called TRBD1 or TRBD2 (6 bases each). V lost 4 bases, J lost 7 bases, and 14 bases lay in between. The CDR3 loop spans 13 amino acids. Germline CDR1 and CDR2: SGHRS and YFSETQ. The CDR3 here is CASSVGGSATQYF. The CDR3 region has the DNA TGCGCCAGCAGCGTAGGGGGGTCGGCGACCCAGTACTTC.

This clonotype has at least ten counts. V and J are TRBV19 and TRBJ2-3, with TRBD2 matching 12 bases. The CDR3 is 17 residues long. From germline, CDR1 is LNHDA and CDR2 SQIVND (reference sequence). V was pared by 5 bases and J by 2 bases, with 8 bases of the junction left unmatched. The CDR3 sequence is CASSPRLAGVTTDTQYF. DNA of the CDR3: TGTGCCAGTAGTCCCCGACTAGCGGGGGTTACCACAGATACGCAGTATTTT.

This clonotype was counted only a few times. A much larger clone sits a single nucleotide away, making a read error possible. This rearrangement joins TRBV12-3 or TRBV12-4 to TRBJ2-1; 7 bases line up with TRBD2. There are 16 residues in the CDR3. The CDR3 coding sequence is TGTGCCAGCAGCAGGAGGACCGGGGCGGGGGTGAATGGGCAGTTCTTC. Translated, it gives CASSRRTGAGVNGQFF.

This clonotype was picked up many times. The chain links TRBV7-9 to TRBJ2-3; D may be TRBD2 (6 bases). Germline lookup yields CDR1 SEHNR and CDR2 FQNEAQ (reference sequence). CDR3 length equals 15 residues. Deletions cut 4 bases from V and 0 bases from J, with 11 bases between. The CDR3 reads CASSWAGPSTDTQYF. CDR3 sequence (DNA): TGTGCCAGCAGCTGGGCGGGGCCTAGCACAGATACGCAGTATTTT.

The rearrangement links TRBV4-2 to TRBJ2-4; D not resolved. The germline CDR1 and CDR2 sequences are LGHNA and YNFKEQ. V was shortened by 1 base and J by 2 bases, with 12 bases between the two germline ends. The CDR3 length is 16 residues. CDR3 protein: CASSQGGIRTKNIQYF. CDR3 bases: TGTGCCAGCAGCCAAGGCGGAATCCGGACCAAAAACATTCAGTACTTC.